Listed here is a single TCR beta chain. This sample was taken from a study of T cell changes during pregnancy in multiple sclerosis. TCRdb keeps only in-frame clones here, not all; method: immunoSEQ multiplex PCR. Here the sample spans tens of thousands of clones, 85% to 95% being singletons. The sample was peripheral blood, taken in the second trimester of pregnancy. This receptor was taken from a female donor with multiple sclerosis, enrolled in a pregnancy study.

The CDR3 sequence is CASSADRGGVQPQHF. The CDR3 DNA reads as TGTGCCAGCAGTGCTGACAGGGGGGGTGTCCAGCCCCAGCATTTT. V and J are TRBV6-5 and TRBJ1-5; 9 bases map to TRBD1. This CDR3 is built from 15 residues. With V trimmed by 5 bases and J by 7 bases, 9 bases remained unmatched. Germline CDR1 is MNHEY and CDR2 is SVGAGI.